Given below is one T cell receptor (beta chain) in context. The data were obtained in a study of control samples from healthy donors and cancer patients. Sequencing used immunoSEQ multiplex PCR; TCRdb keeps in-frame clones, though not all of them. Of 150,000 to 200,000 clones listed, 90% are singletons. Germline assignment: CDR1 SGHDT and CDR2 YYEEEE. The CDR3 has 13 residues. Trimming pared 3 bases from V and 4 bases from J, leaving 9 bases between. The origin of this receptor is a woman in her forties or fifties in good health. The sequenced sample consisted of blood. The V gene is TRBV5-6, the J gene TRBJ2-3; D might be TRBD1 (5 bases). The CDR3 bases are TGTGCCAGCAGCTCCTGGGGCCCAGATACGCAGTATTTT. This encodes CASSSWGPDTQYF.